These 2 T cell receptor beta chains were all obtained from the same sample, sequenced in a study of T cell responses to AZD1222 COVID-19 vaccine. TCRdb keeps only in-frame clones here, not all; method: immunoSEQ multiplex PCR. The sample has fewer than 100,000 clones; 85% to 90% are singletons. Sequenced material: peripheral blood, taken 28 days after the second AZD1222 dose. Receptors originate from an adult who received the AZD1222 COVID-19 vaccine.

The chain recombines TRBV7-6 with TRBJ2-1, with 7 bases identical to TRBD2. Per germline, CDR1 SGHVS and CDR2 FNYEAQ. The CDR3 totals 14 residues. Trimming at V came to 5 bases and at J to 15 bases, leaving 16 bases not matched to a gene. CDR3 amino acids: CASSRGGWEGQRFF. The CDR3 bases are TGTGCCAGCAGCCGAGGAGGGTGGGAGGGCCAGCGGTTCTTC.

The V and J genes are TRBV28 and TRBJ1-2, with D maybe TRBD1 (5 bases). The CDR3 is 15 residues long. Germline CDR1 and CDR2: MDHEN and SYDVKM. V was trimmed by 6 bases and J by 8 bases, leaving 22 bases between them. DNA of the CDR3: TGTGCCAGCAGGAACCACCAGGGAGCGGCGATGGGCTACACCTTC. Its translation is CASRNHQGAAMGYTF.